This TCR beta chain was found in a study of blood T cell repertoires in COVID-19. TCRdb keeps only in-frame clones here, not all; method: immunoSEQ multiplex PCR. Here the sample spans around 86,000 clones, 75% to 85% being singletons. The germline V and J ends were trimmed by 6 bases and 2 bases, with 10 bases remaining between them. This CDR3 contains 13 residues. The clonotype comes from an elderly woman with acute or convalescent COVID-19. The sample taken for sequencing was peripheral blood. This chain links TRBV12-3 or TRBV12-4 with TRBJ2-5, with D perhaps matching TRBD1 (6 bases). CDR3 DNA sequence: TGTGCCAGCAGCGGGACATCTCAAGAGACCCAGTACTTC. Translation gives CASSGTSQETQYF.